This T cell receptor (beta chain) comes out of a study of blood T cell repertoires in COVID-19. Study at large: Collection of acute and convalescent COVID-19 samples took place in the United States, Italy and Spain. PBMCs, B-cell-depleted T cells, or T cells were the source of the cDNA or gDNA that made up the material.

Under the authors' procedure: Amplified reference gene primers provided the basis for estimating nucleated cell counts. Some clones are missing from TCRdb's copy, which holds only in-frame ones; the method was immunoSEQ multiplex PCR. The DNA was the basis for D and trimming; V, J and clone size are from that table. This table has around 100,000 clones, 70% to 90% appearing once. The CDR3 extends over 14 amino acids. Germline CDR1 and CDR2: LNHDA and SQIVND (reference sequence). V lost 1 base to trimming and J lost 3 bases, with 9 bases between them. This sequence was found in a human donor in a cohort sampled during active COVID-19. What was sequenced was peripheral blood. The rearrangement joins TRBV19 to TRBJ1-1, with D maybe TRBD1 (6 bases). This CDR3 is CASSIAYRDTEAFF. The DNA of the CDR3 is TGTGCCAGTAGTATAGCTTACAGGGACACTGAAGCTTTCTTT.